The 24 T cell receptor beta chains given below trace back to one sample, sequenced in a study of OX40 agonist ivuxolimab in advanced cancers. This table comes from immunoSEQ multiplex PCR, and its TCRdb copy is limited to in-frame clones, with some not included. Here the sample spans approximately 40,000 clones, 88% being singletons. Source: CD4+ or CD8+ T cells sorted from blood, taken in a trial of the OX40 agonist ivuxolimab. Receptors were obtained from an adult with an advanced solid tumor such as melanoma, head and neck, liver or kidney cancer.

The CDR3 region is CASRSRGGYAYGYTF. The CDR3 DNA follows: TGTGCCAGCAGGTCGAGAGGAGGCTATGCCTATGGCTACACCTTC. The chain combines TRBV27 with TRBJ1-2; D is uncertain. CDR1 and CDR2 from the germline V gene are MNHEY and SMNVEV (reference sequence). Trimming removed 6 bases from V and 4 bases from J, with 18 bases in between. The CDR3 extends over 15 amino acids.

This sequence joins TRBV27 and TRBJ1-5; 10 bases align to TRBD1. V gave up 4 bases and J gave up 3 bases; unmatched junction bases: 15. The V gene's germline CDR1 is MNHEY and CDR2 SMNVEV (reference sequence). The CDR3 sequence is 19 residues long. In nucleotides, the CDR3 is TGTGCCAGCAGTTCGGGCCCCGGGACAGGGGTGGGTAACAATCAGCCCCAGCATTTT. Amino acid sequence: CASSSGPGTGVGNNQPQHF.

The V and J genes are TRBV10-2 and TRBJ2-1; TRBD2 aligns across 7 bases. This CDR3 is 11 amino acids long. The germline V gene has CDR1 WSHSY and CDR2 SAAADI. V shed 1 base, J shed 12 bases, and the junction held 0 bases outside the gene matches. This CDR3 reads CASSELAGQFF. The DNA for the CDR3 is TGCGCCAGCAGTGAGTTAGCGGGGCAGTTCTTC.

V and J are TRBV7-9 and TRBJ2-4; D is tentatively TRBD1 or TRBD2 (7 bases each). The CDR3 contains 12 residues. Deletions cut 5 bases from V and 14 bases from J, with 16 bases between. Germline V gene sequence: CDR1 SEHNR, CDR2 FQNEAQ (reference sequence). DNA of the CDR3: TGTGCCAGCAGCCCAGGGGGGGCCCGAAAGTACTTC. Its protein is CASSPGGARKYF.

DNA of the CDR3: TGTGCCAGCAGCAAAGCCCAGGGAAACCGAAAGCCCCAGCATTTT. It codes for CASSKAQGNRKPQHF. V gene TRBV6-1 combines with J gene TRBJ1-5; D might be TRBD1 (5 bases). This CDR3 has 15 amino acids. CDR1 MNHNS and CDR2 SASEGT come from the germline V gene. Trimming pared 6 bases from V and 8 bases from J, leaving 20 bases between.

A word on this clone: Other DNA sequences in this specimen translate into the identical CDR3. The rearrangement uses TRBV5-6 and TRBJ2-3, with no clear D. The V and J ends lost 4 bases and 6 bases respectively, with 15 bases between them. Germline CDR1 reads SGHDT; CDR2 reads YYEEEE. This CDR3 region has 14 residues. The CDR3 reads CASSPPELGDTQYF. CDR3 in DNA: TGTGCCAGCAGCCCCCCCGAATTAGGGGATACGCAGTATTTT.

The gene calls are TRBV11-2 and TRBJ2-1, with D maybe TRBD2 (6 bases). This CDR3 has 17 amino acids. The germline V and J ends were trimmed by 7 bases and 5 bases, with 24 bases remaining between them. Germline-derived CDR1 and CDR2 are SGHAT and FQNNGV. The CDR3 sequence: CASTLEGVGSRDNEQFF. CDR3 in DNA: TGTGCCAGCACCTTGGAAGGGGTCGGGAGTCGGGACAATGAGCAGTTCTTC.

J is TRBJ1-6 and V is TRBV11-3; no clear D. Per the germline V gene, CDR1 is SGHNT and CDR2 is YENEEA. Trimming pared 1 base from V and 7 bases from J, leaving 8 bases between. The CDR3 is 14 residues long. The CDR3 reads CASSLGGSNSPLHF. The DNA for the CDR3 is TGTGCCAGCAGCTTAGGAGGGTCCAATTCACCCCTCCACTTT. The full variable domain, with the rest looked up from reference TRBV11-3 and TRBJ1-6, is EAGVVQSPRYKIIEKKQPVAFWCNPISGHNTLYWYLQNLGQGPELLIRYENEEAVDDSQLPKDRFSAERLKGVDSTLKIQPAELGDSAVYLCASSLGGSNSPLHFGNGTRLTVT.

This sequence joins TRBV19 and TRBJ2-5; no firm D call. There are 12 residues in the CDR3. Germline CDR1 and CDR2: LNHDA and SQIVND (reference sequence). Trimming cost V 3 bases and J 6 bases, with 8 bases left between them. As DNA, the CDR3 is TGTGCCAGTAGTATCCCCGGACAGACCCAGTACTTC. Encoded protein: CASSIPGQTQYF.

CDR3 residues: CASSLETRMETQYF. The DNA of the CDR3 is TGTGCCAGCAGCTTAGAGACTAGAATGGAGACCCAGTACTTC. This chain joins TRBV7-9 and TRBJ2-5; D may be TRBD2 (6 bases). Trimming shortened V by 1 base and J by 5 bases, and 11 bases separated the two germline ends. Looked up from germline, CDR1 is SEHNR and CDR2 is FQNEAQ (reference sequence). CDR3 size: 14 residues.

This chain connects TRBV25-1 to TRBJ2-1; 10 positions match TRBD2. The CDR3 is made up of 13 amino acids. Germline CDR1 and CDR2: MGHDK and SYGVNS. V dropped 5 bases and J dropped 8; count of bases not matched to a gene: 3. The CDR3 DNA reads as TGTGCCAGCAGTCCGGGACTAGCGTATGAGCAGTTCTTC. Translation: CASSPGLAYEQFF.

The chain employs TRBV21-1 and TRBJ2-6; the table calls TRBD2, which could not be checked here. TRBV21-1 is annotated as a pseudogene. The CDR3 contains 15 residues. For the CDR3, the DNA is TGTGCCAGCAGCCCCTATAGCTCTGGGGCCAACGTCCTGACTTTC. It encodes CASSPYSSGANVLTF.

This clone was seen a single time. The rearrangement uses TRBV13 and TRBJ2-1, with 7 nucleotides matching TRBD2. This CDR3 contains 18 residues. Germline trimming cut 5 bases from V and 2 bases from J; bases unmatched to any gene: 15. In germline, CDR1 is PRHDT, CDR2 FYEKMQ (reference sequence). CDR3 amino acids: CASSGWGGRVRAYNEQFF. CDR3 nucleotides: TGTGCCAGCAGCGGTTGGGGGGGAAGGGTTCGGGCCTACAATGAGCAGTTCTTC.

The CDR3 reads CASSLRGGLPQHF. DNA for the CDR3: TGTGCCAGTAGTCTCCGCGGGGGCCTGCCCCAGCATTTT. The V and J genes are TRBV19 and TRBJ1-5; D is possibly TRBD1 (6 bases). The germline V gene has CDR1 LNHDA and CDR2 SQIVND (reference sequence). V dropped 5 bases and J dropped 9 bases, with 14 bases sitting between them. The CDR3 contains 13 residues.

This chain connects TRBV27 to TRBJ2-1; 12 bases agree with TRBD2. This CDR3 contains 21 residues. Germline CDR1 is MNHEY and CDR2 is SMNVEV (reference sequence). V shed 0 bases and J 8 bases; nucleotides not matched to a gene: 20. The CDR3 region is CASSLSSLPLTSGRGGDEQFF. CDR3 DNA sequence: TGTGCCAGCAGTTTATCATCCCTCCCCTTGACTAGCGGGAGAGGGGGGGATGAGCAGTTCTTC.

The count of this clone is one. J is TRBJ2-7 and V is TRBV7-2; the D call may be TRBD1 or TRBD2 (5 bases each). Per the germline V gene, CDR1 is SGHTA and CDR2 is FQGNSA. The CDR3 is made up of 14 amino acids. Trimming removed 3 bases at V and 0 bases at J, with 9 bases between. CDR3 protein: CASSFRDPSYEQYF. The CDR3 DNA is TGTGCCAGCAGCTTCCGGGACCCCTCCTACGAGCAGTACTTC.

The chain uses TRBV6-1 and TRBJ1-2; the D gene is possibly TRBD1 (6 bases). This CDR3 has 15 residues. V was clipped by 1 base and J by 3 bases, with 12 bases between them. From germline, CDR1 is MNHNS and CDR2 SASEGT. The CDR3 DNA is TGTGCCAGCAGTGAAGAAGAGGGGGATGACTATGGCTACACCTTC. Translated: CASSEEEGDDYGYTF.

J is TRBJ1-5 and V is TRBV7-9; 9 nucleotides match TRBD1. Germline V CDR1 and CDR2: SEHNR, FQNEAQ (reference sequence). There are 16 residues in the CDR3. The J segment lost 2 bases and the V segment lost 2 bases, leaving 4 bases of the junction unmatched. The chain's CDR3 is CASSLLDRGGNQPQHF. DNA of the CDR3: TGTGCCAGCAGCTTACTGGACAGGGGAGGCAATCAGCCCCAGCATTTT.

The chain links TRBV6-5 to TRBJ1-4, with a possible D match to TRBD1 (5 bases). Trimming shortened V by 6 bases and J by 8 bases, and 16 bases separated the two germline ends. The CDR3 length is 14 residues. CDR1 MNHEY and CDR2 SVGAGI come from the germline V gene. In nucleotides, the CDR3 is TGTGCCAGCAGCCCGGGACGCCCCGGCGAAAAACTGTTTTTT. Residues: CASSPGRPGEKLFF.

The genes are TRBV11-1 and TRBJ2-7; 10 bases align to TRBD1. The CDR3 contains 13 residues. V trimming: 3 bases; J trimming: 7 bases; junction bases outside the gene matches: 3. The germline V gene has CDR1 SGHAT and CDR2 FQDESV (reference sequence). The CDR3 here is CASSLDRGREQYF. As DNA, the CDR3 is TGTGCCAGCAGCTTGGACAGGGGGAGAGAGCAGTACTTC. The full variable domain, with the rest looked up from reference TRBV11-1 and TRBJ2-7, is EAEVAQSPRYKITEKSQAVAFWCDPISGHATLYWYRQILGQGPELLVQFQDESVVDDSQLPKDRFSAERLKGVDSTLKIQPAELGDSAMYLCASSLDRGREQYFGPGTRLTVT.

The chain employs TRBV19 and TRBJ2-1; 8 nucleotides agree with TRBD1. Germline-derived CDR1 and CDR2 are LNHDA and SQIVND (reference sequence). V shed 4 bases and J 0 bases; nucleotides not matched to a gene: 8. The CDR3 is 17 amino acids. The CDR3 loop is CASSTRQTGGSYNEQFF. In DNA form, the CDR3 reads TGTGCCAGTAGTACAAGACAAACAGGGGGCTCCTACAATGAGCAGTTCTTC.

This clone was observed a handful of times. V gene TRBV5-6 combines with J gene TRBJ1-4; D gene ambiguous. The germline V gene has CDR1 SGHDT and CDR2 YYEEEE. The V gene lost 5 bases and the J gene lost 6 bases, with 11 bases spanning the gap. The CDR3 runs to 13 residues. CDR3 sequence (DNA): TGTGCCAGCAGTCCCCTCCTCGATGAAAAACTGTTTTTT. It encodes CASSPLLDEKLFF.

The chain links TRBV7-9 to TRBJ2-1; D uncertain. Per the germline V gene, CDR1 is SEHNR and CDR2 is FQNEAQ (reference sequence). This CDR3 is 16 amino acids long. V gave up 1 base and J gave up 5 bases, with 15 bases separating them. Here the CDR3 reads CASSLVPADPDNEQFF. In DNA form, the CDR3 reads TGTGCCAGCAGCTTAGTCCCGGCGGACCCCGACAATGAGCAGTTCTTC.

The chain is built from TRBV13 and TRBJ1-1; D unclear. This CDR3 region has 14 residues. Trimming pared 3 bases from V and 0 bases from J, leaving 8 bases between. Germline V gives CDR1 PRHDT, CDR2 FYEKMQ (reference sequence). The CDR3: CASSLRELNTEAFF. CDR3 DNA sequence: TGTGCCAGCAGCTTGAGGGAATTGAACACTGAAGCTTTCTTT.